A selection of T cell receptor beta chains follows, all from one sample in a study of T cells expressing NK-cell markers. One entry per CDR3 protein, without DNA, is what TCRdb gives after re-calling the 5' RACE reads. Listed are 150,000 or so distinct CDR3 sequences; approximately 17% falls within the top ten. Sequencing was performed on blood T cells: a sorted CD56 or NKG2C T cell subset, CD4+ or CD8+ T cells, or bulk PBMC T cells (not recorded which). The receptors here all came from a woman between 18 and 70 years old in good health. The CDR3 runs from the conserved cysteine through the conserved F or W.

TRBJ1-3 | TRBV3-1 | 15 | CASSQGLISGNTIYF
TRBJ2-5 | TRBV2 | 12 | CASSDDAWIQYF
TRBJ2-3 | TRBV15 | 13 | CATSKSRTDTQYF
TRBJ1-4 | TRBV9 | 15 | CASSPTGTGVEKLFF
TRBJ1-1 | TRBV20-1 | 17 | CSARDRHRTSAGTEAFF
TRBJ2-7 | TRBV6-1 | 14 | CASTIGQGGYEQYF
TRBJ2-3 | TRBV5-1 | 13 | CASSLRRSDTQYF
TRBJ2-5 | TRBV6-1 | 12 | CATTLAGETQYF
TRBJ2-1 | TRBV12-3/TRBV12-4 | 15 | CASSLAPTSGSEQFF
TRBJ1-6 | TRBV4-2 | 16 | CASSQDGQETNSPLHF
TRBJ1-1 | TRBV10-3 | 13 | CAIRGTKGTEAFF
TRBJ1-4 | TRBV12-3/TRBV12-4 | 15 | CASSLRGAGNEKLFF
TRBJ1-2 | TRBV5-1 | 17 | CASSLGVLSLANYGYTF
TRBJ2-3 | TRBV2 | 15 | CASSEMGQLPDTQYF
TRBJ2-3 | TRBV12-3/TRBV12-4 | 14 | CASRTSGGADTQYF
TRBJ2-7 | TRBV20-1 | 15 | CSARRWARGAYEQYF
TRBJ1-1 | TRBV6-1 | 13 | CASSELRNTEAFF
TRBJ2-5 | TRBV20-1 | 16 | CSARDPNSGTGETQYF
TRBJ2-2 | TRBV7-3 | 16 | CASSSRTGRGTGELFF
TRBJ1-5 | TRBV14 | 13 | CASSRQNNQPQHF
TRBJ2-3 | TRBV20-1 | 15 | CSARDGGGHTDTQYF
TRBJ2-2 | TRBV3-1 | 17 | CASSQGAGAQNTGELFF